This T cell receptor beta chain comes out of a study of control samples from healthy donors and cancer patients. Germline assignment: CDR1 MNHEY and CDR2 SVGAGI. The CDR3 has 14 residues. The ends lost 5 bases at V and 6 bases at J; junction bases unmatched: 7. The data were produced by immunoSEQ multiplex PCR, yet TCRdb's version contains in-frame clones alone and is incomplete. The sample shows 170,000 or so clones, roughly 92% of them seen only once. The receptor was isolated from a woman aged 18-29 years in good health. The chain is built from TRBV6-5 and TRBJ2-1, with 7 positions matching TRBD1. Sample: blood. CDR3 sequence reads: CASSPRQGVNEQFF. In DNA, the CDR3 is TGTGCCAGCAGTCCCCGACAGGGTGTCAATGAGCAGTTCTTC.